Below, 21 T cell receptor beta chains from the same sample are listed, as sequenced in a study of shared clonotypes between healthy human individuals. TCRdb keeps only in-frame clones here, not all; method: immunoSEQ multiplex PCR. The profile shows about 610,000 clones, 95% to 98% of them singletons. Sequencing input: naive CD4+ T cells sorted from blood. As to subset: CD45RA+ positively selected. The origin of the receptors is a woman aged 30 to 39 in good health.

The V and J genes are TRBV28 and TRBJ2-1; no reliable D call. The CDR3 has 15 amino acids. Germline loops: CDR1 MDHEN, CDR2 SYDVKM. The V gene lost 6 bases and the J gene lost 2 bases, with 14 bases spanning the gap. The CDR3 DNA follows: TGTGCCAGCAGCCCCCCCCGGAATCCCTACAATGAGCAGTTCTTC. It translates to CASSPPRNPYNEQFF.

The chain links TRBV28 to TRBJ1-5; D may be TRBD1 (5 bases). The V gene's germline CDR1 is MDHEN and CDR2 SYDVKM. The V and J ends lost 6 bases and 3 bases respectively, with 9 bases between them. The CDR3 sequence is 13 residues long. Here the CDR3 reads CASSPDINQPQHF. The CDR3 DNA is TGTGCCAGCAGCCCGGACATCAATCAGCCCCAGCATTTT.

The rearrangement joins TRBV29-1 to TRBJ1-1; tentative D call: TRBD1 (5 bases). This CDR3 has 12 residues. Looked up from germline, CDR1 is SQVTM and CDR2 is ANQGSEA. V lost 6 bases and J lost 0, with 8 bases in between. The CDR3: CSVTDMNTEAFF. The CDR3 DNA reads as TGCAGCGTGACAGACATGAACACTGAAGCTTTCTTT.

V is TRBV7-9 and J is TRBJ2-5; 9 nucleotides match TRBD1. Germline V gene sequence: CDR1 SEHNR, CDR2 FQNEAQ (reference sequence). The CDR3 has 16 residues. The V and J ends lost 3 bases and 0 bases, in that order; junction bases with no gene match: 5. CDR3 bases: TGTGCCAGCAGCTTGTCCGGGACAGGGAACCAAGAGACCCAGTACTTC. Its protein is CASSLSGTGNQETQYF.

In regard to this clone: The sample holds other DNA sequences that translate to the same CDR3. The genes are TRBV6-1 and TRBJ1-5; D is perhaps TRBD1 (6 bases). The V and J ends lost 4 bases and 4 bases respectively, with 11 bases between them. Germline-derived CDR1 and CDR2 are MNHNS and SASEGT. The CDR3 sequence is 14 residues long. CDR3 nucleotide sequence: TGTGCCAGCAGTGGAACAGGGAGTAATCAGCCCCAGCATTTT. The encoded protein is CASSGTGSNQPQHF.

The chain links TRBV11-2 to TRBJ2-5; 10 positions agree with TRBD2. TRBJ2-7 explains the end of the DNA better; the J call may be wrong. Germline-derived CDR1 and CDR2 are SGHAT and FQNNGV. The CDR3 totals 15 residues. CDR3 residues: CASSLVVAGGVEQYF. The CDR3 region has the DNA TGTGCCAGCAGCTTAGTGGTAGCGGGAGGCGTCGAGCAGTACTTC.

The chain uses TRBV28 and TRBJ2-2; 9 nucleotides match TRBD1. Germline V gene data show CDR1 as MDHEN and CDR2 as SYDVKM. This CDR3 is built from 15 residues. V was pared by 10 bases and J by 6 bases, with 12 bases of the junction left unmatched. The CDR3 nucleotides are TGTGCCACCACAACAGGGGGCGCGAATGCCGGGGAGCTGTTTTTT. Residues: CATTTGGANAGELFF. The whole variable domain, remainder taken from reference TRBV28 and TRBJ2-2, is DVKVTQSSRYLVKRTGEKVFLECVQDMDHENMFWYRQDPGLGLRLIYFSYDVKMKEKGDIPEGYSVSREKKERFSLILESASTNQTSMYLCATTTGGANAGELFFGEGSRLTVL.

The chain carries TRBV5-1 and TRBJ2-3; 11 nucleotides match TRBD2. Germline loops: CDR1 SGHRS, CDR2 YFSETQ. CDR3 length: 16 residues. Germline trimming cut 4 bases from V and 5 bases from J; bases unmatched to any gene: 9. The CDR3 spells CASSPRVAGGGDTQYF. The CDR3 nucleotides are TGCGCCAGCAGCCCCCGGGTAGCGGGGGGGGGAGATACGCAGTATTTT.

The chain couples TRBV7-9 to TRBJ1-2; D not certain. V shed 2 bases and J shed 8 bases, with 18 bases lying between them. This CDR3 is 15 amino acids long. The V gene's germline CDR1 is SEHNR and CDR2 FQNEAQ (reference sequence). The CDR3 spells CASSLLGGTRGGYTF. The CDR3 coding sequence is TGTGCCAGCAGCTTATTGGGCGGAACCCGAGGGGGCTACACCTTC.

The chain is built from TRBV5-5 and TRBJ1-1, with no clear D. Germline V gene data show CDR1 as SGHKS and CDR2 as YYEKEE (reference sequence). The ends were cut back, 6 bases at V and 1 base at J, with 7 bases in the middle. This CDR3 is 12 amino acids long. CDR3 sequence reads: CASTIGNTEAFF. CDR3 coding DNA: TGTGCCAGCACTATAGGGAACACTGAAGCTTTCTTT.

The V call is TRBV4-2, the J call TRBJ2-2; D remains unclear. The germline V gene encodes CDR1 LGHNA and CDR2 YNFKEQ. Deletions cut 1 base from V and 0 bases from J, with 6 bases between. The CDR3 length is 15 residues. CDR3 DNA: TGTGCCAGCAGCCAAGCCCTTACGAACACCGGGGAGCTGTTTTTT. Its protein is CASSQALTNTGELFF.

The chain recombines TRBV5-1 with TRBJ2-2; D not resolved. CDR1 and CDR2 (germline): SGHRS, YFSETQ. This CDR3 contains 13 residues. Between the trimmed V and J ends, which lost 5 bases and 7 bases, there was a span of 12 bases. CDR3 DNA: TGCGCCAGCAGGACGTTTACCAGCGGGGAGCTGTTTTTT. The encoded protein is CASRTFTSGELFF.

This clone appeared once. The chain joins TRBV6-5 to TRBJ1-2; D gene uncertain. V lost 6 bases and J lost 5, with 13 bases in between. Germline CDR1 and CDR2: MNHEY and SVGAGI. This CDR3 has 13 amino acids. CDR3 nucleotides: TGTGCCAGCAGCCAGGACCGGGCTTATGGCTACACCTTC. Its translation is CASSQDRAYGYTF.

V usage is TRBV19 and J usage is TRBJ2-7; 9 bases match TRBD1. CDR3 length equals 13 residues. The junction had 0 bases not matched to a gene; V was cut back by 1 base and J by 5 bases. Germline CDR1 is LNHDA and CDR2 is SQIVND (reference sequence). The CDR3 spells CASSIGTGDEQYF. The CDR3 nucleotides read TGTGCCAGTAGTATAGGGACAGGGGACGAGCAGTACTTC.

This sequence joins TRBV7-2 and TRBJ1-2, with D possibly being TRBD1 (5 bases). This CDR3 has 15 amino acids. Germline V gene data show CDR1 as SGHTA and CDR2 as FQGNSA. Trimming cost V 7 bases and J 5 bases, with 20 bases left between them. In nucleotides, the CDR3 is TGTGCCAGCACCCTACGGGGCAGGGACCCTTATGGCTACACCTTC. Its translation: CASTLRGRDPYGYTF.

This clone was found once. DNA of the CDR3: TGTGCCAGCAGTGCAGGCCAAAGCGAGCAGTTCTTC. This gives the protein CASSAGQSEQFF. The rearrangement uses TRBV2 and TRBJ2-1; D is uncertain. CDR1 is SNHLY and CDR2 is FYNNEI in the germline V gene. V was shortened by 4 bases and J by 10 bases, with 11 bases between the two germline ends. CDR3 length equals 12 residues.

The rearrangement uses TRBV28 and TRBJ2-6; 9 bases are shared with TRBD2. V shed 4 bases, J shed 0 bases, and the junction held 4 bases outside the gene matches. This CDR3 contains 17 residues. Germline CDR1 is MDHEN and CDR2 is SYDVKM. CDR3 sequence reads: CASSSSGILSGANVLTF. The CDR3 bases are TGTGCCAGCAGTTCTAGCGGGATACTCTCTGGGGCCAACGTCCTGACTTTC.

V and J are TRBV28 and TRBJ2-5; the D gene is possibly TRBD1 (5 bases). CDR1 and CDR2 (germline): MDHEN, SYDVKM. This CDR3 contains 15 residues. The V end lost 2 bases, the J end lost 9 bases, and 19 bases lay between the germline ends. The CDR3 reads CASSLVGVVKQAQYF. The CDR3 DNA is TGTGCCAGCAGTTTAGTTGGGGTTGTGAAACAGGCCCAGTACTTC.

The chain links TRBV29-1 to TRBJ1-2; no firm D call. The CDR3 has 12 amino acids. From germline, CDR1 is SQVTM and CDR2 ANQGSEA. V was pared by 4 bases and J by 8 bases, with 14 bases between. The CDR3 DNA sequence: TGCAGCGTTGCTGTATTTTCGGGCGGCTACACCTTC. Its protein product is CSVAVFSGGYTF.

V is TRBV2 and J is TRBJ2-7, with TRBD1 identical over 9 bases. Trimming removed 6 bases from V and 5 bases from J; junction bases left unmatched: 5. The length of the CDR3 is 13 residues. The germline V gene encodes CDR1 SNHLY and CDR2 FYNNEI. CDR3 amino acids: CASRGQGIHEQYF. The CDR3, as DNA: TGTGCCAGCAGGGGACAGGGTATCCACGAGCAGTACTTC.

The rearrangement uses TRBV19 and TRBJ2-5; D tentatively fits TRBD1 or TRBD2 (5 bases each). This CDR3 has 12 amino acids. Germline CDR1 and CDR2: LNHDA and SQIVND (reference sequence). V was shortened by 10 bases and J by 1 base, with 10 bases between the two germline ends. CDR3 sequence reads: CATAGTQETQYF. The CDR3 DNA follows: TGTGCCACCGCCGGGACCCAAGAGACCCAGTACTTC. Full variable domain (missing parts from reference TRBV19 and TRBJ2-5): DGGITQSPKYLFRKEGQNVTLSCEQNLNHDAMYWYRQDPGQGLRLIYYSQIVNDFQKGDIAEGYSVSREKKESFPLTVTSAQKNPTAFYLCATAGTQETQYFGPGTRLLVL.